The rows below give T cell receptor beta chains drawn from one sample of a study of OX40 agonist ivuxolimab in advanced cancers. Data came from immunoSEQ multiplex PCR; TCRdb stores just in-frame clones and leaves some out. This table has under 90,000 clones, approximately 85% appearing once. The sequences come from CD4+ or CD8+ T cells sorted from blood, collected in a trial of the OX40 agonist ivuxolimab. Receptor source: an adult with an advanced solid tumor such as melanoma, head and neck, liver or kidney cancer. Both conserved end residues are part of each CDR3. The order of the fields is clone size, D gene, V gene, J gene, CDR3 DNA, CDR3 protein. A D gene is named only where the DNA matches it firmly. Clone size is stated in some rows and not others, as once, few, many or a class when expanded.

clone size: -; D gene: -; V gene: TRBV5-1; J gene: TRBJ2-6; CDR3 DNA: TGCGCCAGCAGACTTACTCTCTCTGGGGCCAACGTCCTGACTTTC; CDR3 protein: CASRLTLSGANVLTF
clone size: -; D gene: -; V gene: TRBV28; J gene: TRBJ1-6; CDR3 DNA: TGTGCCAGCAGTTTGCAGGGACGTTCACCCCTCCACTTT; CDR3 protein: CASSLQGRSPLHF
clone size: -; D gene: -; V gene: TRBV19; J gene: TRBJ1-1; CDR3 DNA: TGTGCCAGTAGTATAGATTTCAGGGACACTGAAGCTTTCTTT; CDR3 protein: CASSIDFRDTEAFF
clone size: once; D gene: -; V gene: TRBV6-1; J gene: TRBJ1-5; CDR3 DNA: TGTGCCAGCAAAACAGACATTAGCAATCAGCCCCAGCATTTT; CDR3 protein: CASKTDISNQPQHF
clone size: -; D gene: -; V gene: TRBV7-2; J gene: TRBJ2-1; CDR3 DNA: TGTGCCGCCCGGAAGGGGAGCTCCTACAATGAGCAGTTCTTC; CDR3 protein: CAARKGSSYNEQFF
clone size: -; D gene: -; V gene: TRBV5-1; J gene: TRBJ1-1; CDR3 DNA: TGCGCCAGCAGCCCCTCTCTTGGGGGTGTCACTGAAGCTTTCTTT; CDR3 protein: CASSPSLGGVTEAFF
clone size: -; D gene: -; V gene: TRBV9; J gene: TRBJ1-2; CDR3 DNA: TGTGCCAGCAGCGTAGGGCAGGGCGAGTATGGCTACACCTTC; CDR3 protein: CASSVGQGEYGYTF
clone size: -; D gene: -; V gene: TRBV11-1; J gene: TRBJ1-2; CDR3 DNA: TGTGCCAGCAGCGGCATCTACTATGGCTACACCTTC; CDR3 protein: CASSGIYYGYTF
clone size: -; D gene: -; V gene: TRBV4-3; J gene: TRBJ2-2; CDR3 DNA: TGCGCCAGCAGCCAACCTGTGGAGACCGGGGAGCTGTTTTTT; CDR3 protein: CASSQPVETGELFF
clone size: -; D gene: TRBD1; V gene: TRBV28; J gene: TRBJ2-2; CDR3 DNA: TGTGCCAGCAGTTTATGGGACAGGGGGCGAGGCACCGGGGAGCTGTTTTTT; CDR3 protein: CASSLWDRGRGTGELFF
clone size: -; D gene: -; V gene: TRBV4-2; J gene: TRBJ1-2; CDR3 DNA: TGTGCCAGCAGCCAAGCAAGACAGGAGAACTATGGCTACACCTTC; CDR3 protein: CASSQARQENYGYTF
clone size: few; D gene: -; V gene: TRBV19; J gene: TRBJ1-2; CDR3 DNA: TGTGCCAGTAGTCCCCCGACACGTGGGGGCTACACCTTC; CDR3 protein: CASSPPTRGGYTF
clone size: few; D gene: -; V gene: TRBV2; J gene: TRBJ1-1; CDR3 DNA: TGTGCCAGCAGTGTTTGGGGGCACCTAGACCAAGCTTTCTTT; CDR3 protein: CASSVWGHLDQAFF
clone size: -; D gene: -; V gene: TRBV15; J gene: TRBJ2-7; CDR3 DNA: TGTGCCACCAGCATAAGGACGGTCTCCTACGAGCAGTACTTC; CDR3 protein: CATSIRTVSYEQYF
clone size: -; D gene: -; V gene: TRBV10-3; J gene: TRBJ2-7; CDR3 DNA: TGTGCCATCAGTGATGGACCAAGCTCCTACGAGCAGTACTTC; CDR3 protein: CAISDGPSSYEQYF
clone size: -; D gene: TRBD2; V gene: TRBV5-4; J gene: TRBJ2-5; CDR3 DNA: TGTGCCAGCAGCGTAGCGGGGGGACAAGAGACCCAGTACTTC; CDR3 protein: CASSVAGGQETQYF
clone size: few; D gene: -; V gene: TRBV6-6; J gene: TRBJ1-5; CDR3 DNA: TGTGCCAGCAGTGGATCGAGCTACAATCAGCCCCAGCATTTT; CDR3 protein: CASSGSSYNQPQHF
clone size: -; D gene: TRBD2; V gene: TRBV6-6; J gene: TRBJ2-7; CDR3 DNA: TGTGCCAGCAGCCCCTCTAGCGGGAGCTCCTACGAGCAGTACTTC; CDR3 protein: CASSPSSGSSYEQYF
clone size: -; D gene: -; V gene: TRBV6-5; J gene: TRBJ1-1; CDR3 DNA: TGTGCCAGCAGTCCCTTGCAGTCAGGCACTGAAGCTTTCTTT; CDR3 protein: CASSPLQSGTEAFF
clone size: -; D gene: -; V gene: TRBV20-1; J gene: TRBJ2-7; CDR3 DNA: TGCAGTGCTAGAGAGAATTACGAGCAGTACTTC; CDR3 protein: CSARENYEQYF
clone size: few; D gene: TRBD1; V gene: TRBV18; J gene: TRBJ1-2; CDR3 DNA: TGTGCCAGCTCCTACCAGGGACAGGGAAGAGGCTACACCTTC; CDR3 protein: CASSYQGQGRGYTF
clone size: -; D gene: -; V gene: TRBV28; J gene: TRBJ2-5; CDR3 DNA: TGTGCCAGCACCATCCCGCCGGGGGAGACCCAGTACTTC; CDR3 protein: CASTIPPGETQYF
clone size: -; D gene: -; V gene: TRBV28; J gene: TRBJ1-1; CDR3 DNA: TGTGCCTCGGCGAGTCGCGACACTGAAGCTTTCTTT; CDR3 protein: CASASRDTEAFF
clone size: once; D gene: TRBD2; V gene: TRBV4-1; J gene: TRBJ2-3; CDR3 DNA: TGCGCCAGCAGTTACGGGGGGGAGACAGATACGCAGTATTTT; CDR3 protein: CASSYGGETDTQYF
clone size: once; D gene: -; V gene: TRBV21-1; J gene: TRBJ2-7; CDR3 DNA: TGTGCCAGCAGCAAAGACCCAGGGTCGGGTTACGAGCAGTACTTC; CDR3 protein: CASSKDPGSGYEQYF
clone size: -; D gene: -; V gene: TRBV7-9; J gene: TRBJ1-1; CDR3 DNA: TGTGCCAGCAGCCCTTTGGGGGGAATGAACACTGAAGCTTTCTTT; CDR3 protein: CASSPLGGMNTEAFF
clone size: -; D gene: -; V gene: TRBV7-6; J gene: TRBJ1-2; CDR3 DNA: TGTGCCAGCAGCACGGACTACGGCTATGGCTACACCTTC; CDR3 protein: CASSTDYGYGYTF
clone size: -; D gene: TRBD2; V gene: TRBV7-9; J gene: TRBJ2-7; CDR3 DNA: TGTGCCAGCAGCTTAACCGGGGGGGGCTCCTACGAGCAGTACTTC; CDR3 protein: CASSLTGGGSYEQYF
clone size: -; D gene: -; V gene: TRBV7-6; J gene: TRBJ2-1; CDR3 DNA: TGTGCCAGCAGCCTGTGGGCTAGCTCCTACAATGAGCAGTTCTTC; CDR3 protein: CASSLWASSYNEQFF
clone size: -; D gene: -; V gene: TRBV5-1; J gene: TRBJ2-3; CDR3 DNA: TGCGCCAGCAGCGCTGCGGTATCAGTGGCAGATACGCAGTATTTT; CDR3 protein: CASSAAVSVADTQYF
clone size: -; D gene: TRBD1; V gene: TRBV6-6; J gene: TRBJ1-2; CDR3 DNA: TGTGCCAGCAGTTACATCGACAGGGGACGAGGAGACTACACCTTC; CDR3 protein: CASSYIDRGRGDYTF
clone size: -; D gene: -; V gene: TRBV5-8; J gene: TRBJ2-7; CDR3 DNA: TGTGCCAGCAGTTACCCAGGGATTGGGTCCTACGAGCAGTACTTC; CDR3 protein: CASSYPGIGSYEQYF
clone size: -; D gene: TRBD2; V gene: TRBV18; J gene: TRBJ2-7; CDR3 DNA: TGTGCCAGCTCACCTAGGCCGGGACTAGCGGATTCCTACGAGCAGTACTTC; CDR3 protein: CASSPRPGLADSYEQYF
clone size: -; D gene: TRBD1; V gene: TRBV2; J gene: TRBJ1-1; CDR3 DNA: TGTGCCAGCAGTGAAAGAGTAGGGGGCAGTGAAGCTTTCTTT; CDR3 protein: CASSERVGGSEAFF
clone size: -; D gene: -; V gene: TRBV29-1; J gene: TRBJ1-2; CDR3 DNA: TGCAGCGTCAGCCGGGACGTCTATGGCTACACCTTC; CDR3 protein: CSVSRDVYGYTF
clone size: -; D gene: -; V gene: TRBV6-6; J gene: TRBJ1-2; CDR3 DNA: TGTGCCAGCAGTTACCCCGGGCATCTGCTGAGCTACACCTTC; CDR3 protein: CASSYPGHLLSYTF
clone size: -; D gene: -; V gene: TRBV28; J gene: TRBJ2-1; CDR3 DNA: TGTGCCAGCACCCCCCCAGGGTTCTCCTACAATGAGCAGTTCTTC; CDR3 protein: CASTPPGFSYNEQFF
clone size: -; D gene: TRBD2; V gene: TRBV27; J gene: TRBJ2-1; CDR3 DNA: TGTGCCAGCAGCTCGGGACTAGCGGGAGTTTCCTACAATGAGCAGTTCTTC; CDR3 protein: CASSSGLAGVSYNEQFF
clone size: -; D gene: TRBD1; V gene: TRBV30; J gene: TRBJ1-4; CDR3 DNA: TGTGCCTGGAGTCAATCCGGGACAGGCAAGACTTTT; CDR3 protein: CAWSQSGTGKTF
clone size: few; D gene: -; V gene: TRBV30; J gene: TRBJ1-3; CDR3 DNA: TGTGCCTGGAGTGCCGTGTTTGCTGGAAACACCATATATTTT; CDR3 protein: CAWSAVFAGNTIYF
clone size: -; D gene: TRBD2; V gene: TRBV11-2; J gene: TRBJ2-3; CDR3 DNA: TGTGCCAGCAGCTTAGTAGCGGGGGGAGTACCAGATACGCAGTATTTT; CDR3 protein: CASSLVAGGVPDTQYF
clone size: -; D gene: TRBD2; V gene: TRBV2; J gene: TRBJ2-5; CDR3 DNA: TGTGCCAGCAGTGAAGCCGCAGGGACTAGTGAGTACTTC; CDR3 protein: CASSEAAGTSEYF
clone size: -; D gene: TRBD2; V gene: TRBV7-6; J gene: TRBJ2-3; CDR3 DNA: TGTGCCAGCAGCTTAGCGCGGCTAGCGGGAGGGTACACAGATACGCAGTATTTT; CDR3 protein: CASSLARLAGGYTDTQYF
clone size: -; D gene: -; V gene: TRBV7-9; J gene: TRBJ2-7; CDR3 DNA: TGTGCCAGCAGCTCCTGGGGGAGCTCCTACGAGCAGTACTTC; CDR3 protein: CASSSWGSSYEQYF
clone size: -; D gene: TRBD2; V gene: TRBV2; J gene: TRBJ2-3; CDR3 DNA: TGTGCCAGCAGTCCCTCTGGGACTAGCGGGGGGGCTTTAGATACGCAGTATTTT; CDR3 protein: CASSPSGTSGGALDTQYF
clone size: -; D gene: -; V gene: TRBV7-3; J gene: TRBJ2-5; CDR3 DNA: TGTGCCAGCAGCCAAGGGGGGGGCCGGGAGACCCAGTACTTC; CDR3 protein: CASSQGGGRETQYF
clone size: -; D gene: TRBD2; V gene: TRBV4-3; J gene: TRBJ2-3; CDR3 DNA: TGCGCCAGCAGCCAAGGGACTAGCGGGGAAGATACGCAGTATTTT; CDR3 protein: CASSQGTSGEDTQYF
clone size: -; D gene: TRBD1; V gene: TRBV2; J gene: TRBJ1-1; CDR3 DNA: TGTGCCAGCAGGAGGGGGCGTATAGCAACGGGTGAAGCTTTCTTT; CDR3 protein: CASRRGRIATGEAFF
clone size: -; D gene: -; V gene: TRBV18; J gene: TRBJ1-1; CDR3 DNA: TGTGCCAGCTCGCCCTCGAGGGGGGACACTGAAGCTTTCTTT; CDR3 protein: CASSPSRGDTEAFF
clone size: -; D gene: -; V gene: TRBV2; J gene: TRBJ1-5; CDR3 DNA: TGTGCCAGCAGTGAAAACTTATCGCATCAGCCCCAGCATTTT; CDR3 protein: CASSENLSHQPQHF
clone size: -; D gene: -; V gene: TRBV7-2; J gene: TRBJ1-5; CDR3 DNA: TGTGCCAGCAGCTCCCGTATGACCGGGGAACTTAGCAATCAGCCCCAGCATTTT; CDR3 protein: CASSSRMTGELSNQPQHF
clone size: once; D gene: TRBD1; V gene: TRBV28; J gene: TRBJ1-1; CDR3 DNA: TGTGCCAGCAGTCCGCACAGGGGTAAGAACACTGAAGCTTTCTTT; CDR3 protein: CASSPHRGKNTEAFF
clone size: -; D gene: -; V gene: TRBV7-6; J gene: TRBJ1-2; CDR3 DNA: TGTGCCAGCAGCAAAGAACCGACAGCGAGGAATGGCTACACCTTC; CDR3 protein: CASSKEPTARNGYTF
clone size: -; D gene: -; V gene: TRBV20-1; J gene: TRBJ1-2; CDR3 DNA: TGCAGTGCTAGGGATGACCCCGGCTACACCTTC; CDR3 protein: CSARDDPGYTF
clone size: -; D gene: TRBD2; V gene: TRBV7-9; J gene: TRBJ2-1; CDR3 DNA: TGTGCCAGCAGCTTAGCGTGGCTAGCGGGATCCTACAATGAGCAGTTCTTC; CDR3 protein: CASSLAWLAGSYNEQFF